This T cell receptor beta chain was retrieved from a study of T cell changes during pregnancy in multiple sclerosis. CDR1 LNHDA and CDR2 SQIVND come from the germline V gene (reference sequence). With 6 bases clipped from V and 5 bases from J, the junction kept 18 bases outside the gene matches. CDR3 size: 17 residues. Some clones are missing from TCRdb's copy, which holds only in-frame ones; the method was immunoSEQ multiplex PCR. The table lists around 28,000 clones, about nine tenths of them singletons. Here the sequenced sample was CD8+ T cells from peripheral blood mononuclear cells, taken in the second trimester of pregnancy. This sequence was found in a female donor with multiple sclerosis, enrolled in a pregnancy study. The chain recombines TRBV19 with TRBJ1-1; 7 bases map to TRBD1. The CDR3: CASSSPTGETGRTEAFF. Written as DNA, the CDR3 is TGTGCCAGTAGCTCACCAACAGGGGAAACGGGTAGGACTGAAGCTTTCTTT.